These 2 T cell receptor beta chains were sequenced from one sample in a study of a mutant IDH1 vaccine in newly diagnosed glioma. Specified time point: week 11, during vaccination. A single vaccine dose contained 300 ug of mutant IDH1 20-mer peptide, and topical imiquimod was used with it. Using immunoSEQ multiplex PCR, the repertoire was profiled, and TCRdb retains in-frame clones only, with some absent. The sample comprises roughly 70,000 clones, about 81% of which are singletons, and around 8.2% rests with the top ten. These receptors' targets are unknown. The sequences come from PBMCs, collected from a glioma patient whose treatment included an IDH1 peptide vaccine. Receptors were obtained from a woman between 50 and 59 years old with glioma.

This chain joins TRBV14 and TRBJ1-3; D gene ambiguous. Germline CDR1 and CDR2: SGHDN and FVKESK. This CDR3 is 12 amino acids long. V lost 4 bases and J 6 bases, leaving 7 bases between the germline ends. The CDR3 nucleotides are TGTGCCAGCAGCCCTCAGGCAAACACCATATATTTT. It specifies CASSPQANTIYF.

In this sample, this clone turned up once. The chain combines TRBV5-8 with TRBJ1-1; the D is unclear. Germline V gene sequence: CDR1 SGHTS, CDR2 YDEGEE. V was trimmed by 4 bases and J by 3 bases, leaving 4 bases between them. This CDR3 spans 11 amino acids. Here the CDR3 DNA reads TGTGCCAGCAGCACCTACACTGAAGCTTTCTTT. It translates to CASSTYTEAFF.